The T cell receptor (beta chain) described here comes from a study of CD8 T cells in Susac syndrome. CDR3 length: 16 amino acids. The ends lost 6 bases at V and 2 bases at J; junction bases unmatched: 11. Germline V gene data show CDR1 as SEHNR and CDR2 as FQNEAQ (reference sequence). It was with random hexamers that 0.5 to 1 ug RNA was reverse transcribed. TCRdb independently ran MiXCR on the immunoSEQ multiplex PCR reads; one entry per CDR3 protein. The table shows some 260,000 distinct CDR3 sequences, with more than 75% occurring only once. Sequences were obtained from CD8+ T cells from PBMCs. The chain carries TRBV7-9 and TRBJ2-7; TRBD1 matches 9 bases. This clonotype originated in a human donor with multiple sclerosis. DNA of the CDR3: TGTGCCAGCAGTCTCCCCGGGACAGGGTACCCCTACGAGCAGTACTTC. Amino acid sequence: CASSLPGTGYPYEQYF. Full variable domain (rest looked up from reference TRBV7-9 and TRBJ2-7): DTGVSQNPRHKITKRGQNVTFRCDPISEHNRLYWYRQTLGQGPEFLTYFQNEAQLEKSRLLSDRFSAERPKGSFSTLEIQRTEQGDSAMYLCASSLPGTGYPYEQYFGPGTRLTVT.